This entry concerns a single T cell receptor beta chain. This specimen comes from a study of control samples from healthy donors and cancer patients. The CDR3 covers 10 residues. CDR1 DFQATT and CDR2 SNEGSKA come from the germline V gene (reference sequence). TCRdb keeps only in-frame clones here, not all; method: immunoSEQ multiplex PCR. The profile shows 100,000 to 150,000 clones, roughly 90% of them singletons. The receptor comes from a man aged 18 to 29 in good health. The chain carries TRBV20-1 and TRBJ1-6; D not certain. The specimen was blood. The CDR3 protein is CRFYLGRLHF. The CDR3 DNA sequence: TGCAGATTCTATCTGGGCCGCCTCCACTTT.